This T cell receptor beta chain comes out of a study of identical twins. About this clonotype itself: Antigen specificity is unknown.

TCRdb reprocessed the 5' RACE reads via MiXCR and lists one record per CDR3 protein. The table has approximately 590,000 distinct CDR3 sequences, around a tenth seen once. CDR3 length equals 14 residues. V gave up 4 bases and J gave up 0 bases, with 10 bases separating them. Germline-derived CDR1 and CDR2 are DFQATT and SNEGSKA (reference sequence). Study-wide findings and caveats: Excess low generation probability was seen in twin-shared out-of-frame alpha sequences. The analysis was cross-sectional rather than longitudinal within donors.

These records were also assigned to another study, of yellow fever vaccine responses in identical twins. From that second work: Twins showed a vaccine T cell response that reportedly seemed partly convergent, partly personalized.

Sequenced input: PBMCs. This chain uses TRBV20-1 with TRBJ1-5; D remains ambiguous. The clonotype was recovered from a woman younger than 30 in good health. The CDR3 here is CSAKSWDSNQPQHF. The CDR3 DNA reads as TGCAGTGCTAAGAGTTGGGATAGCAATCAGCCCCAGCATTTT.